One and the same sample provided the 11 T cell receptor beta chains below, sequenced in a study of blood T cell repertoires in COVID-19. Some clones are missing from TCRdb's copy, which holds only in-frame ones; the method was immunoSEQ multiplex PCR. There are over 10,000 clones in the sample; roughly 88% occur only once, and approximately 14% lies in the top ten. Specimen: peripheral blood. The origin of the receptors is a human donor in a cohort sampled during active COVID-19.

The chain joins TRBV29-1 to TRBJ2-7, with TRBD2 identical over 8 bases. The CDR3 consists of 14 residues. After removal of 6 bases from V and 0 bases from J, the junction contained 7 bases not matched to a gene. Germline CDR1 SQVTM, CDR2 ANQGSEA. DNA for the CDR3: TGCAGCGTATATACCGGGACTAGCTCCTACGAGCAGTACTTC. The encoded protein is CSVYTGTSSYEQYF.

The sample holds one count of this clone. V usage is TRBV10-3 and J usage is TRBJ2-5, with D possibly TRBD2 on 6 matching bases. CDR1 and CDR2 from the germline V gene are ENHRY and SYGVKD. This CDR3 spans 18 amino acids. Between the trimmed V and J ends, which lost 6 bases and 5 bases, there was a span of 28 bases. For the CDR3, the DNA is TGTGCCATCAGCAAAGTTGATCCACGCGGGACCCACCTGGAGACCCAGTACTTC. Its translation: CAISKVDPRGTHLETQYF.

This chain joins TRBV7-7 and TRBJ2-3; 9 positions match TRBD2. From germline, CDR1 is SSHAT and CDR2 FNYEAQ (reference sequence). V gave up 3 bases and J gave up 0 bases; unmatched junction bases: 10. The CDR3 covers 18 residues. The CDR3 loop reads CASSFGLAGTSSTDTQYF. CDR3 DNA: TGTGCCAGCAGCTTTGGTCTAGCGGGGACTTCTAGCACAGATACGCAGTATTTT.

The rearrangement links TRBV10-3 to TRBJ2-1, with a tentative D call TRBD2 (5 bases). CDR1 is ENHRY and CDR2 is SYGVKD in the germline V gene. This CDR3 comprises 13 residues. Trimming took 9 bases from V and 8 from J, leaving 17 bases between them. DNA for the CDR3: TGTGCCATGACGGACGGCCCCGGGGATGAGCAGTTCTTC. It codes for CAMTDGPGDEQFF.

This clone was picked up one time. This chain joins TRBV19 and TRBJ2-7, with a tentative D call TRBD2 (6 bases). This CDR3 has 13 amino acids. The V and J ends lost 5 bases and 4 bases respectively, with 12 bases between them. Looked up from germline, CDR1 is LNHDA and CDR2 is SQIVND (reference sequence). This CDR3 is CASSSVGGYEQYF. The CDR3 DNA reads TGTGCCAGTAGTTCCGTGGGGGGATACGAGCAGTACTTC.

This clone was seen once. This rearrangement joins TRBV27 to TRBJ1-2; D is undetermined. Germline V CDR1 and CDR2: MNHEY, SMNVEV (reference sequence). V lost 5 bases to trimming and J lost 6 bases, with 13 bases between them. CDR3 length: 13 amino acids. The CDR3 DNA is TGTGCCAGCAGTCATGTGAGGGAAGATGGCTACACCTTC. This codes for CASSHVREDGYTF.

This chain connects TRBV18 to TRBJ2-5, with D perhaps matching TRBD2 (6 bases). This CDR3 is built from 15 residues. From germline, CDR1 is KGHSH and CDR2 LQKENI. Trimming stripped 6 bases from V and 3 bases from J, with 17 bases between. The CDR3 loop is CASSPNGSGKETQYF. The DNA for the CDR3 is TGTGCCAGCTCCCCTAACGGTAGCGGAAAAGAGACCCAGTACTTC.

The rearrangement joins TRBV28 to TRBJ1-2; the match to TRBD1 covers 9 bases. Per germline, CDR1 MDHEN and CDR2 SYDVKM. Trimming took 5 bases from V and 1 from J; bases not matched to a gene: 11. The CDR3 is 17 residues long. The CDR3 region is CASSETYGTGFNYGYTF. The CDR3 DNA reads as TGTGCCAGCAGTGAGACATACGGGACAGGGTTTAACTATGGCTACACCTTC.

The V gene is TRBV6-2 or TRBV6-3, the J gene TRBJ2-2; 7 bases line up with TRBD1. J gave up 2 bases and V 6 bases, and 6 bases lay outside the gene matches. This CDR3 contains 15 residues. Germline V CDR1 and CDR2: MNHEY, SVGEGT. CDR3: CASSRDRVNTGELFF. As DNA, the CDR3 is TGTGCCAGCAGCCGAGACAGGGTTAACACCGGGGAGCTGTTTTTT.

The chain combines TRBV7-2 with TRBJ2-3, with a weak D call TRBD2 (6 bases). Looked up from germline, CDR1 is SGHTA and CDR2 is FQGNSA. The CDR3 sequence is 16 residues long. Trimming removed 5 bases at V and 0 bases at J, with 15 bases between. The chain's CDR3 is CASSPAGLTSTDTQYF. The CDR3 bases are TGTGCCAGCAGCCCCGCGGGACTCACTAGCACAGATACGCAGTATTTT.

The gene calls are TRBV18 and TRBJ2-7, with a possible D match to TRBD2 (8 bases). The CDR3 consists of 14 residues. Germline V gene sequence: CDR1 KGHSH, CDR2 LQKENI. V lost 3 bases, J lost 6 bases, and 15 bases lay in between. The CDR3 DNA follows: TGTGCCAGCTCACCCCGGGACAGCGGGGGCGAGCAGTACTTC. Amino acid sequence: CASSPRDSGGEQYF.